These T cell receptor beta chains were read from a single sample in a study of blood T cell repertoires in COVID-19. The table came from immunoSEQ multiplex PCR; TCRdb's copy has only in-frame clones and leaves some out. The table records some 120,000 clones, 75% to 90% of them present only once. The sample was peripheral blood. These receptors all come from a man aged 25 to 40 with acute or convalescent COVID-19. Each CDR3 is given with its conserved first and last residue. Fields, in order: CDR3 length, V gene, D gene, J gene, clone size, CDR3 DNA, CDR3 protein. The D gene is left open where the match is weak. Not all rows give a size; the values are once, few, many and, for expanded clones, a class.

>17|TRBV2|NA|TRBJ1-3|NA
TGTGCCAGCAGTGCAACTGCAGGGCGAAGATCTGGAAACACCATATATTTT
CASSATAGRRSGNTIYF
>14|TRBV9|TRBD2|TRBJ2-4|NA
TGTGCCAGCAGCGTAGATTTAGCGGGAGGCATTCAGTACTTC
CASSVDLAGGIQYF
>14|TRBV28|TRBD1|TRBJ1-1|NA
TGTGCCAGCAGGGACGACAGGGTGAACACTGAAGCTTTCTTT
CASRDDRVNTEAFF
>13|TRBV10-3|TRBD1|TRBJ1-1|NA
TGTGCCACGGGACAGGCGGTCTCCACTGAAGCTTTCTTT
CATGQAVSTEAFF
>13|TRBV24-1|TRBD2|TRBJ2-3|NA
TGTGCCACCCAGGGAGCGGGGGTAGATACGCAGTATTTT
CATQGAGVDTQYF
>15|TRBV7-7|NA|TRBJ2-3|NA
TGTGCTAGCAGCTTAATTCCGGGAGGCACAGATACGCAGTATTTT
CASSLIPGGTDTQYF
>15|TRBV2|TRBD2|TRBJ2-1|NA
TGTGCCAGCAGTGTGACTAGCGACGCGTACAATGAGCAGTTCTTC
CASSVTSDAYNEQFF
>16|TRBV6-1|NA|TRBJ1-2|NA
TGTGCCAGCAGTGAAAGAGTGCCCTCGTTAGACTATGGCTACACCTTC
CASSERVPSLDYGYTF
>13|TRBV2|TRBD1|TRBJ2-7|NA
TGTGCCAGCAGTGGACAGGGGACCTACGAGCAGTACTTC
CASSGQGTYEQYF
>17|TRBV19|NA|TRBJ2-4|NA
TGTGCCAGTAGTACGCTCCTCAGGGGTACTTCCAAAAACATTCAGTACTTC
CASSTLLRGTSKNIQYF
>17|TRBV5-1|NA|TRBJ1-1|NA
TGCGCCAGCAGCTTTGTTAGGGGGGGCAGGTCGAACACTGAAGCTTTCTTT
CASSFVRGGRSNTEAFF
>13|TRBV7-2|NA|TRBJ1-1|NA
TGTGCCAGCAGCTTAGGGGCAGGGTGGGAAGCTTTCTTT
CASSLGAGWEAFF
>15|TRBV6-6|TRBD2|TRBJ2-5|NA
TGTGCCAGCAGGCACTCAGGGACTAGACAAGAGACCCAGTACTTC
CASRHSGTRQETQYF
>15|TRBV11-2|TRBD2|TRBJ2-1|NA
TGTGCCAGCAGCAAACTAGCGGGAGACGACAATGAGCAGTTCTTC
CASSKLAGDDNEQFF
>14|TRBV7-9|NA|TRBJ1-2|many
TGTGCCAGCAGCCGACTGAAGATTAACTATGGCTACACCTTC
CASSRLKINYGYTF
>13|TRBV6-5|NA|TRBJ2-2|NA
TGTGCCAGCAGTAACAGGAACACCGGGGAGCTGTTTTTT
CASSNRNTGELFF